This record looks at one T cell receptor (beta chain) sequence and its context. The data are from a study of blood T cell repertoires in COVID-19. Study-wide context: The study drew acute and convalescent COVID-19 samples from the United States, Italy and Spain. Sample material is recorded as cDNA or gDNA derived from T cells, B-cell-depleted T cells, or PBMCs.

In the authors' methods: It was from reference gene primer amplification that nucleated cell counts were estimated. Sequenced by immunoSEQ multiplex PCR; TCRdb stores in-frame clones only, minus some. That table supplies the V and J calls and clone size; D and trimming were determined from the DNA. Of about 140,000 clones in the sample, about 76% were seen once. The V end was cut by 3 bases, the J end by 6 bases, with 18 bases between. Germline-derived CDR1 and CDR2 are SGDLS and YYNGEE. This CDR3 is built from 15 residues. This sequence joins TRBV9 and TRBJ1-1; D perhaps matches TRBD1 (5 bases). Specimen: peripheral blood. The clonotype was recovered from a man older than 75 with acute or convalescent COVID-19. The CDR3 DNA reads TGTGCCAGCAGCGGTTACGACAGTTTCAATCCTGAAGCTTTCTTT. Translation gives CASSGYDSFNPEAFF. Using reference TRBV9 and TRBJ1-1 for the parts outside the CDR3, the full variable domain is DSGVTQTPKHLITATGQRVTLRCSPRSGDLSVYWYQQSLDQGLQFLIQYYNGEERAKGNILERFSAQQFPDLHSELNLSSLELGDSALYFCASSGYDSFNPEAFFGQGTRLTVV.